This T cell receptor (beta chain) was observed in a study of regulatory T cells in long-lasting Graves disease. This clonotype was seen more than once but under ten times. Libraries of TCR beta came from iRepertoire HTBI primers plus Arm-PCR of CDR3 regions. Each CDR3 protein gets one entry after TCRdb re-called the multiplex PCR reads with MiXCR. The top ten clones hold around 13% of a sample with 530,000 or so distinct CDR3 sequences, about 15% of them seen once. Sample time point: newly diagnosed GD, antithyroid drugs for less than 3 months. PBMCs were the source of the RNA used for TCR sequencing. V was cut by 0 bases and J by 0 bases, with 5 bases left in between. CDR1 SGHRS and CDR2 YFSETQ come from the germline V gene. This CDR3 is 14 amino acids long. A further study also used this sample, focusing on T cells in Graves' hyperthyroidism and ophthalmopathy.

This sequence originates from a man between 18 and 29 years old with Graves disease. The V call is TRBV5-1, the J call TRBJ2-3; D unclear. This sample comprised peripheral blood mononuclear cells (PBMCs), obtained at new diagnosis, from a patient treated with antithyroid drugs. Here the CDR3 reads CASSLEDSTDTQYF. CDR3 nucleotides: TGCGCCAGCAGCTTGGAGGATAGCACAGATACGCAGTATTTT.